This T cell receptor (beta chain) was observed in a study of cytomegalovirus exposure and HLA in healthy donors. Points from the study as a whole: The study dropped some indistinguishable V segments, TRBV6-2 and TRBV6-3 among them.

This clone has a handful of counts. Its cognate antigen is unknown. The germline V gene encodes CDR1 KGHSH and CDR2 LQKENI. Trimming shortened V by 2 bases and J by 4 bases, and 9 bases separated the two germline ends. There are 14 residues in the CDR3. The primer mix had 60 Vbeta and 13 Jbeta primers. The assay was immunoSEQ multiplex PCR, and TCRdb's table has in-frame clones only and misses some. The sample contains 170,000 or so clones, around 84% of which appear only once. This chain connects TRBV18 to TRBJ1-5; possible D gene TRBD1, 6 bases. The TCR originated in a man between 18 and 29 years old in good health and CMV-seronegative. The sequencing input was PBMCs. CDR3: CASSPSTGNQPQHF. In DNA, the CDR3 is TGTGCCAGCTCACCATCTACAGGGAATCAGCCCCAGCATTTT.